The T cell receptor (beta chain) described here comes from a study of blood T cell repertoires in COVID-19 (dated by TCRdb to 2019 to 2021). Regarding the research as a whole: Collaborator samples came from the United States, Italy and Spain and covered acute and convalescent phases of COVID-19. The dataset comprised deeply sampled blood TCRbeta repertoires from subjects exposed to, actively infected with, or recovered from COVID-19. The samples were drawn from the first 160 participants of the ongoing ImmuneRACE study and from 1,254 subjects provided by 6 global collaborators. The prospective study material was composed of cDNA or gDNA derived from T cells, B-cell-depleted T cells, or PBMCs. The repertoires were released in a freely available public database meant as a resource for research on the immune response to SARS-CoV-2. Sample metadata almost always included a de-identified subject ID, COVID-19 status, age in years and sex. Where HLA class I and class II types were available, the types were taken from metadata supplied by the sample provider, not from assay-based typing.

Each collaborating institution followed its own protocols to collect whole blood in K2EDTA tubes. For TCRbeta analysis, collaborator samples were shipped as frozen whole blood, as isolated PBMCs, or as DNA extracted from either sample type. Note on this clone: Which antigen it targets is not known. No clone much larger than this one lies a single base away; base qualities are absent.

The investigation overall reported the following: The quantity of clinical and demographic metadata differed by source and by participant and was supplied without curation.

The immunoSEQ Assay, a bias-controlled multiplex PCR, was used to amplify TCRbeta CDR3 regions from genomic DNA. The paper's data handling went like this. Nucleated cell counts per sample were estimated from amplification of reference gene primers within the assay. Sequence reads were collapsed and filtered to measure the absolute abundance of every unique TCRbeta CDR3 rearrangement. Productive Simpson clonality was computed per sample as the square root of Simpson's diversity index over productive rearrangements. As stored in TCRdb, this immuneACCESS dataset retains in-frame rearrangements with V and J assigned. A fraction of the clones does not appear; measured against another copy, unresolved V genes explain less than half of the discrepancy, and the remainder lacks a known reason. The V and J calls and the clone size are those of that table, but D and trimming were determined from the DNA. The sample records more than 110,000 clones, more than 85% of which are singletons. Less than 3% of the sample comes from the top ten.

The sample taken for sequencing was peripheral blood. The sequence was collected from a man between 60 and 75 years old with active or convalescent COVID-19.

The sequenced DNA is TGTGCCAGCAGCGTAGCCGGGACTCTAGAGCAGTTCTTC. It codes for CASSVAGTLEQFF. The chain is assembled from TRBV9 and TRBJ2-1; TRBD2 is a weak D gene call, 6 bases matching. The CDR3 runs 13 amino acids, cysteine and phenylalanine included. This entry keeps only the CDR3 DNA: 39 bases, framed from base 1. At the junction V is shortened by 0 bases and J by 10 bases, with 11 bases in between. CDR1 and CDR2, looked up from the germline V gene, are SGDLS and YYNGEE.